These T cell receptor beta chains were read from a single sample in a study of CD8+ T cells in alopecia areata. Produced via immunoSEQ multiplex PCR; TCRdb's table is partial and in-frame only. The table includes more than 150,000 clones, about 47% detected once. This sample comprised CD8+ T cells sorted from blood, obtained around week 54, from a patient treated with tofacitinib. The receptors come from a human donor with alopecia areata. The CDR3 runs from the conserved cysteine through the conserved F or W.

V gene,CDR3 protein
TRBV9,CASSVGADHQPQHF
TRBV29-1,CSSLLAGGPDGEQFF
TRBV7-2,CASSLRVSGELFF
TRBV9,CASSLTGGPRTEAFF
TRBV7-9,CASSLPNTGELFF
TRBV29-1,CSVWGTGLVSDTQYF
TRBV7-2,CASSLASGFEAFF
TRBV5-1,CASTRQGGDYNEQFF
TRBV30,CAWRVWGGQNTEAFF
TRBV9,CASSVGGGENIQYF
TRBV30,CAWNVGAGNTEAFF
TRBV15,CATSRDRGEFGDEQFF
TRBV9,CASSVVSGSGELFF
TRBV6-1,CASTESRAFF
TRBV11-2,CASSSYEQYF
TRBV5-6,CASSPGPIYNEQFF
TRBV11-2,CASSLGSYEQYF
TRBV7-8,CASSLVARSSYNSPLHF
TRBV11-2,CASSLSLDEQYF
TRBV4-3,CASSQEVRGSNEQFF
TRBV6-6,CASSRVGGIRHGYTF
TRBV27,CASSSFRDTGELFF
TRBV29-1,CSLVLGSYNEQFF
TRBV5-1,CASSHAQAQETQYF
TRBV10-3,CAIPRKNYGYTF
TRBV11-2,CASSFVGATNEKLFF
TRBV14,CASSETASTRRADTQYF
TRBV27,CASSFYRGRGTGELFF
TRBV5-6,CASSLERERNTEAFF
TRBV27,CASSLEGRRLQQETQYF
TRBV2,CASSVLTGGADEKLFF
TRBV30,CAWTTTFYNSPLHF
TRBV6-5,CASSWNRGLTNSPLHF
TRBV11-2,CASSLRSQLLEQYF
TRBV9,CASSVGEGGYEQYF
TRBV30,CAWSLTGSSYEQYF
TRBV15,CATSRGGDEQYF
TRBV4-1,CASSQESEDRFGGTIYF
TRBV29-1,CSGVRVGMPEAFF
TRBV6-5,CASSYIGGANEQYF
TRBV2,CASRRGTEAFF
TRBV19,CASSTFPNEQFF
TRBV7-9,CASSNWRQGPYEQYF
TRBV6-5,CASSYGGPHEQYF